This T cell receptor (beta chain) was sequenced during a study of blood T cell repertoires in COVID-19. Study context: There were acute and convalescent COVID-19 samples, and they came from the United States, Italy and Spain. The analysed material was cDNA or gDNA that came from T cells, B-cell-depleted T cells, or PBMCs.

As handled by the study authors: Estimation of nucleated cell counts relied on the amplification of reference gene primers. The assay was immunoSEQ multiplex PCR, and TCRdb's table has in-frame clones only and misses some. Clone size and V and J calls were adopted from that table, with D and trimming inferred from the DNA. Among about 78,000 clones, 86% were seen once, and the ten largest hold 4.5% to 5%. Germline V CDR1 and CDR2: MNHEY, SMNVEV (reference sequence). V was clipped by 3 bases and J by 11 bases, with 16 bases between them. The CDR3 is 13 amino acids. The TCR originated in a man aged 50 or older with active or convalescent COVID-19. The sample was peripheral blood. V and J are TRBV27 and TRBJ1-1; D might be TRBD1 (6 bases). CDR3 region: CASSFRQAQGAFF. The CDR3 DNA follows: TGTGCCAGCAGTTTCCGACAGGCTCAGGGGGCTTTCTTT.